This T cell receptor (beta chain) derives from a study of human T cells and chemical hapten exposure. The study used a library that attached unique molecular identifiers to individual cDNA molecules. Each CDR3 protein is one row after TCRdb ran MiXCR on the RACE reads. The table lists around 300,000 distinct CDR3 sequences, around 5.5% of them singletons. This CDR3 region has 13 residues. Trimming removed 0 bases from V and 11 bases from J, with 16 bases in between. Per germline, CDR1 DFQATT and CDR2 SNEGSKA (reference sequence). Indicated time point: pre-sensitization, week 0. Treatment of the sample: therapeutic diphenylcyclopropenone sensitization with weekly scalp DPC.

The TCR originated in a woman aged 18 to 35 with alopecia areata. Some clones in this sample may be carry-over from other donors' samples. The V and J genes are TRBV20-1 and TRBJ1-1; D might be TRBD1 (5 bases). The sequences come from whole blood, collected in connection with sensitization to the hapten diphenylcyclopropenone (DPC). CDR3 sequence: CSARDQGTGRAFF. The CDR3 coding sequence is TGCAGTGCTAGAGACCAAGGGACCGGGAGGGCTTTCTTT.